These T cell receptor beta chains were read from a single sample in a study of identical twins. TCRdb reprocessed the 5' RACE reads with MiXCR, giving one entry per CDR3 protein. The sample has around 280,000 distinct CDR3 sequences; 8% to 9% are singletons. Another study also made use of these data, one on yellow fever vaccine responses in identical twins.

The specimen sequenced was memory (CD45RO+) T cells sorted from blood. The receptors shown here come from a woman under 30 in good health. Both conserved end residues are part of each CDR3. The D gene is left open where the match is weak. Clone size is given for some rows only: seen once, a few or many times, or a class if the clone is expanded.

V gene,J gene,D gene,clone size,CDR3 protein,CDR3 DNA
TRBV5-4,TRBJ2-2,NA,NA,CASSLGHSGELFF,TGTGCCAGCAGCCTTGGACATTCCGGGGAGCTGTTTTTT
TRBV6-5,TRBJ1-6,NA,many,CASSYWDSNSPLHF,TGTGCCAGCAGTTATTGGGATTCTAATTCACCCCTCCACTTT
TRBV14,TRBJ2-6,NA,few,CASSQAVGTYTSGANVLTF,TGTGCCAGCAGCCAAGCCGTCGGGACATACACATCTGGGGCCAACGTCCTGACTTTC
TRBV2,TRBJ2-1,NA,many,CASSGVRVNYNEQFF,TGTGCCAGCAGTGGGGTAAGGGTGAACTACAATGAGCAGTTCTTC
TRBV6-1,TRBJ2-2,NA,many,CASSSLGMNTGELFF,TGTGCCAGCAGCTCCCTAGGGATGAACACCGGGGAGCTGTTTTTT
TRBV3-1,TRBJ2-3,NA,many,CASSRGGNTDTQYF,TGTGCCAGCAGCCGGGGGGGCAACACAGATACGCAGTATTTT
TRBV5-1,TRBJ2-1,TRBD2,many,CASQTGGLAGRGSYNEQFF,TGCGCCAGCCAAACAGGGGGACTAGCGGGAAGGGGATCCTACAATGAGCAGTTCTTC
TRBV12-3/TRBV12-4,TRBJ2-2,TRBD2,many,CASRIGGRTILAGVDGELFF,TGTGCCAGCAGGATCGGGGGCAGGACTATACTAGCGGGAGTTGACGGGGAGCTGTTTTTT
TRBV27,TRBJ1-2,TRBD1,few,CASRGTGKIYGYTF,TGTGCCAGCAGAGGGACAGGGAAGATCTATGGCTACACCTTC
TRBV6-5,TRBJ2-7,NA,many,CASSYSEGVGGIGYEQYF,TGTGCCAGCAGTTACTCGGAGGGTGTAGGCGGGATTGGCTACGAGCAGTACTTC
TRBV12-3/TRBV12-4,TRBJ1-6,NA,NA,CASSYSGFSVNSPLHF,TGTGCCAGCAGTTATTCCGGGTTTTCCGTAAATTCACCCCTCCACTTT
TRBV27,TRBJ2-2,NA,few,CASRTGDLNTGELFF,TGTGCCAGCAGAACCGGGGATTTGAACACCGGGGAGCTGTTTTTT
TRBV13,TRBJ2-7,TRBD1,few,CASSLRTGETYEQYF,TGTGCCAGCAGCCTACGGACAGGGGAAACTTACGAGCAGTACTTC
TRBV14,TRBJ1-2,NA,few,CASSLGTEWNYGYTF,TGTGCCAGCAGCTTAGGGACCGAATGGAACTATGGCTACACCTTC
TRBV27,TRBJ2-7,NA,many,CASSSRIGGLEEQYF,TGTGCCAGCAGTTCACGGATCGGGGGTCTGGAGGAGCAGTACTTC
TRBV11-2,TRBJ2-4,NA,many,CASSLPGPQNIQYF,TGTGCCAGCAGCTTGCCGGGACCACAAAACATTCAGTACTTC
TRBV5-1,TRBJ2-6,NA,few,CASSSGGTGLPSGANVLTF,TGCGCCAGCAGCTCGGGGGGAACAGGGTTGCCCTCTGGGGCCAACGTCCTGACTTTC
TRBV20-1,TRBJ2-1,NA,NA,CSARDPPREQFF,TGCAGTGCTAGAGATCCCCCCCGGGAGCAGTTCTTC
TRBV7-9,TRBJ2-1,NA,NA,CASSLVSGARGEQFF,TGTGCCAGCAGCTTAGTCTCAGGGGCGAGGGGCGAGCAGTTCTTC
TRBV15,TRBJ1-1,NA,NA,CATSRGKNTEAFF,TGTGCCACCAGCAGAGGGAAGAACACTGAAGCTTTCTTT
TRBV7-8,TRBJ2-1,TRBD2,NA,CASSSREGSGIWDEQFF,TGTGCCAGCAGCTCTCGGGAGGGTAGCGGGATTTGGGATGAGCAGTTCTTC
TRBV20-1,TRBJ2-1,TRBD2,few,CSAPRIAGEANNEQFF,TGCAGTGCTCCAAGGATAGCGGGAGAAGCGAACAATGAGCAGTTCTTC
TRBV18,TRBJ2-5,NA,NA,CASSRPRASDQYF,TGTGCCAGCTCACGCCCCCGGGCATCGGACCAGTACTTC
TRBV14,TRBJ1-2,NA,NA,CASSQDFGGYTF,TGTGCCAGCAGCCAAGATTTTGGAGGCTACACCTTC
TRBV20-1,TRBJ2-1,NA,many,CSAIGVMGRNNEQFF,TGCAGTGCAATAGGGGTGATGGGACGCAACAATGAGCAGTTCTTC
TRBV7-9,TRBJ1-3,NA,many,CASSFSTDTIYF,TGTGCCAGCAGCTTTAGTACGGACACCATATATTTT
TRBV5-6,TRBJ1-1,NA,NA,CASTRGGTEAFF,TGTGCCAGCACGCGGGGAGGGACTGAAGCTTTCTTT
TRBV2,TRBJ2-5,NA,few,CASRVGGVQETQYF,TGTGCCAGCAGGGTTGGTGGAGTTCAAGAGACCCAGTACTTC
TRBV5-1,TRBJ1-5,NA,few,CASSSGQNQPQHF,TGCGCCAGCAGCTCAGGACAGAATCAGCCCCAGCATTTT
TRBV20-1,TRBJ2-5,TRBD2,NA,CSARAPPGLAGETQYF,TGCAGTGCTAGGGCACCTCCAGGGCTAGCGGGAGAGACCCAGTACTTC
TRBV7-3,TRBJ2-1,TRBD2,many,CASSFKGSSGSFYNEQFF,TGTGCCAGCAGCTTTAAAGGGTCTAGCGGGAGCTTCTACAATGAGCAGTTCTTC
TRBV6-5,TRBJ2-7,NA,many,CASSYPPGTPLGEQYF,TGTGCCAGCAGTTACCCCCCCGGGACACCGCTGGGCGAGCAGTACTTC
TRBV14,TRBJ1-4,NA,many,CASSQLQGATNEKLFF,TGTGCCAGCAGCCAATTACAGGGCGCAACTAATGAAAAACTGTTTTTT
TRBV7-3,TRBJ2-7,NA,many,CASSLVGGNSYEQYF,TGTGCCAGCAGCTTAGTTGGGGGTAACTCCTACGAGCAGTACTTC
TRBV10-3,TRBJ2-3,NA,few,CAITAGLTDTQYF,TGTGCCATCACGGCAGGGCTGACAGATACGCAGTATTTT
TRBV18,TRBJ2-3,NA,NA,CASLQVGSTDTQYF,TGTGCCAGCCTTCAAGTTGGGAGTACAGATACGCAGTATTTT
TRBV12-3/TRBV12-4,TRBJ2-3,NA,NA,CASNKGRDRSRGPSTDTQYF,TGTGCCAGCAACAAAGGAAGGGACCGTTCAAGGGGTCCTAGCACAGATACGCAGTATTTT
TRBV5-1,TRBJ2-1,NA,many,CASSETSRSSYNEQFF,TGCGCCAGCAGCGAAACTAGCCGGAGCTCCTACAATGAGCAGTTCTTC
TRBV6-4,TRBJ2-1,NA,NA,CASSDEGGSSGEQFF,TGTGCCAGCAGTGATGAGGGGGGATCATCAGGTGAGCAGTTCTTC
TRBV5-1,TRBJ1-1,NA,few,CASSLGGSAAFF,TGCGCCAGCAGCTTGGGGGGGTCGGCGGCTTTCTTT
TRBV5-1,TRBJ2-7,NA,many,CASKGVTYEQYF,TGCGCCAGCAAGGGGGTTACCTACGAGCAGTACTTC